The table lists the clone carrying this TCR beta chain with a few counts. Other DNA sequences in the same sample also yield this CDR3. Authors' methods: How many nucleated cells were present was estimated from reference gene primer amplification. The assay was immunoSEQ multiplex PCR, and TCRdb's table has in-frame clones only and misses some. V and J calls plus clone size are reproduced from that table; the DNA served to infer D and trimming. The sample yields 200,000 to 250,000 clones, 83% seen once. This sample is part of a study of blood T cell repertoires in COVID-19. This CDR3 is 14 amino acids long. With V trimmed by 3 bases and J by 7 bases, 3 bases remained unmatched. CDR1 is SGHRS and CDR2 is YFSETQ in the germline V gene.

Sequencing used peripheral blood. The receptor comes from a human donor in a cohort sampled during active COVID-19. The J gene is TRBJ1-4, the V gene TRBV5-1; 10 bases map to TRBD1. CDR3 sequence reads: CASSSGQGREKLFF. The DNA for the CDR3 is TGCGCCAGCAGCTCGGGACAGGGGCGTGAAAAACTGTTTTTT.